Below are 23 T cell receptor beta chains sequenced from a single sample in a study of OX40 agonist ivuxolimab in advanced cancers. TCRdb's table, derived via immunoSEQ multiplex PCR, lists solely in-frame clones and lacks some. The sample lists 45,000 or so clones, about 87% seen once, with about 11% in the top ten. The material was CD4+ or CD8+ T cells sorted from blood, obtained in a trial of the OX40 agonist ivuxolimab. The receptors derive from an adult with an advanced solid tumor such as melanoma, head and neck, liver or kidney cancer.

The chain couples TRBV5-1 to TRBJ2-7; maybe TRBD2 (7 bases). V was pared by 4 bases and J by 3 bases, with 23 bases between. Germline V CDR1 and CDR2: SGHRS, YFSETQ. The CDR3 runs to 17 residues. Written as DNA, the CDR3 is TGCGCCAGCAGCCGGGCTTTAACAGTCGGGGGGCACTACGAGCAGTACTTC. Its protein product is CASSRALTVGGHYEQYF.

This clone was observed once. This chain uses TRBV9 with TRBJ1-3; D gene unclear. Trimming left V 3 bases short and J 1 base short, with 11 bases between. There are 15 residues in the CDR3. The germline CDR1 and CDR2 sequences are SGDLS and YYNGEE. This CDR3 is CASSAQGRSGNTIYF. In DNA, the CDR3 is TGTGCCAGCAGCGCCCAAGGGAGGTCTGGAAACACCATATATTTT.

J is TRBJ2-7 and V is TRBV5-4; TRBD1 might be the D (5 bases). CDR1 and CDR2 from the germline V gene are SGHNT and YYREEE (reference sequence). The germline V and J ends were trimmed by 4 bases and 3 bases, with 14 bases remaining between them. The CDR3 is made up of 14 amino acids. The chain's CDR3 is CASSPRVMDYEQYF. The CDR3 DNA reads TGTGCCAGCAGCCCCAGGGTTATGGACTACGAGCAGTACTTC.

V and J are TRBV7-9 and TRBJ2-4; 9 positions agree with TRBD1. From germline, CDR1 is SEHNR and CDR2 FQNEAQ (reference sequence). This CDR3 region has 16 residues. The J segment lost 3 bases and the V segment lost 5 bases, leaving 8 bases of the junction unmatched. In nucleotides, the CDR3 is TGTGCCAGCAGCGCCGCACAGGGGGCGGACAAAAACATTCAGTACTTC. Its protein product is CASSAAQGADKNIQYF.

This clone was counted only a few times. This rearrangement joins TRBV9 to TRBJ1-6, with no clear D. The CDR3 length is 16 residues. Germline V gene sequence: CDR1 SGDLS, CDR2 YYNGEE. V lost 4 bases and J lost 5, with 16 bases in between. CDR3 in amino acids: CASSRSSGRDNSPLHF. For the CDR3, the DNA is TGTGCCAGCAGCCGTAGTTCGGGCAGAGATAATTCACCCCTCCACTTT.

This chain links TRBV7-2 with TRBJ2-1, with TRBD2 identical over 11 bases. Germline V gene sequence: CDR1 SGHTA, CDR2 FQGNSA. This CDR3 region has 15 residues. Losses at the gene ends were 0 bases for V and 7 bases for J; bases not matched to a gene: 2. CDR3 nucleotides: TGTGCCAGCAGCTTAGCAGGGACTAGCGGTAATGAGCAGTTCTTC. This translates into CASSLAGTSGNEQFF.

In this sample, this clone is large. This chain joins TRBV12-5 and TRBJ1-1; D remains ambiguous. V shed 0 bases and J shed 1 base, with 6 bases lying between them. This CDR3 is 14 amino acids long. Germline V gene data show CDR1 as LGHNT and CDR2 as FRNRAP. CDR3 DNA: TGTGCTAGTGGTTTGGTACGTGAGAACACTGAAGCTTTCTTT. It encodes CASGLVRENTEAFF. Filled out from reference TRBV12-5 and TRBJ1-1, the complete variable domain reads DARVTQTPRHKVTEMGQEVTMRCQPILGHNTVFWYRQTMMQGLELLAYFRNRAPLDDSGMPKDRFSAEMPDATLATLKIQPSEPRDSAVYFCASGLVRENTEAFFGQGTRLTVV.

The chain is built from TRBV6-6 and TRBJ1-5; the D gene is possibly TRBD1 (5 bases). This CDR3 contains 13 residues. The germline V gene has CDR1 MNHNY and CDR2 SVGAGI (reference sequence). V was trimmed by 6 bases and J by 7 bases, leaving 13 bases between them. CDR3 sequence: CASSPQGGQPQHF. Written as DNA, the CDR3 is TGTGCCAGCAGCCCTCAGGGAGGCCAGCCCCAGCATTTT.

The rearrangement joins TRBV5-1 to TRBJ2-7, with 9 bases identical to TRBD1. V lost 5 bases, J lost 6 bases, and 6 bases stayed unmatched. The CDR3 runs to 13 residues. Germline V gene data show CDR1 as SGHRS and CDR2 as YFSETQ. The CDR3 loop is CASRAQGAIEQYF. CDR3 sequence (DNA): TGCGCCAGCAGGGCACAGGGGGCGATCGAGCAGTACTTC.

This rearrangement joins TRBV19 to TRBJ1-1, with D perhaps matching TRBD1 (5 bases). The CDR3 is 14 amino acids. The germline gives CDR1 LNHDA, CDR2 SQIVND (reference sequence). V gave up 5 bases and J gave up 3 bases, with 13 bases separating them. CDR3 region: CASSFSGAHTEAFF. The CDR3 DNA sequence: TGTGCCAGTAGTTTCTCCGGGGCACACACTGAAGCTTTCTTT. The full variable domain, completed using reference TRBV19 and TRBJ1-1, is DGGITQSPKYLFRKEGQNVTLSCEQNLNHDAMYWYRQDPGQGLRLIYYSQIVNDFQKGDIAEGYSVSREKKESFPLTVTSAQKNPTAFYLCASSFSGAHTEAFFGQGTRLTVV.

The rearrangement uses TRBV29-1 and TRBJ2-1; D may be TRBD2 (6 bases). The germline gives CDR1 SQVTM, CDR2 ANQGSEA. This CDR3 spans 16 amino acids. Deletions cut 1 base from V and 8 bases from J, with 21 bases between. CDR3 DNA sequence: TGCAGCGTTGAAGGCGGAGGGGAGCTCTCAAGGTATGAGCAGTTCTTC. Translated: CSVEGGGELSRYEQFF.

The CDR3, as DNA: TGTGCCAGCATCCGGGACAGCTCTGGAAACACCATATATTTT. Translating gives CASIRDSSGNTIYF. The V call is TRBV2, the J call TRBJ1-3; 7 bases align to TRBD1. V gave up 7 bases and J gave up 0 bases; unmatched junction bases: 3. From germline, CDR1 is SNHLY and CDR2 FYNNEI. CDR3 length: 14 amino acids.

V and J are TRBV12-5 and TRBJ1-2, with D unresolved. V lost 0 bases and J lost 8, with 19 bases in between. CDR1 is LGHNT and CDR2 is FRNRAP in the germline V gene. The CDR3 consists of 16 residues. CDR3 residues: CASGLVSDATIDGYTF. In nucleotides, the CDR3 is TGTGCTAGTGGTTTGGTGTCGGACGCGACAATTGACGGCTACACCTTC.

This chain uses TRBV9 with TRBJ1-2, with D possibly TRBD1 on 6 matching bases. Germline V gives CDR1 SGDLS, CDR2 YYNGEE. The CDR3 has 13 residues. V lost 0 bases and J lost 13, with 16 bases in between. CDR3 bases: TGTGCCAGCAGCGTAGAACAGGGACCCTGGGTCACCTTC. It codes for CASSVEQGPWVTF.

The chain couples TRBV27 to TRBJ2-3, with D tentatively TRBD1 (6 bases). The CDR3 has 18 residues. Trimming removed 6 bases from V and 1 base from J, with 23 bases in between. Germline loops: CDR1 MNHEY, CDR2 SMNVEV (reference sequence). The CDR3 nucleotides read TGTGCCAGCAGAGGCAGGGACAAACTCCAAGGCCGCACAGATACGCAGTATTTT. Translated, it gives CASRGRDKLQGRTDTQYF.

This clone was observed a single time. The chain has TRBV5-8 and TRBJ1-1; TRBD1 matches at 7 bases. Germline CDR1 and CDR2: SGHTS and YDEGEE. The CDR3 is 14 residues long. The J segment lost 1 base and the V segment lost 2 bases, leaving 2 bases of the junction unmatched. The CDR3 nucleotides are TGTGCCAGCAGCTTCTGGACAGGGAACACTGAAGCTTTCTTT. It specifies CASSFWTGNTEAFF.

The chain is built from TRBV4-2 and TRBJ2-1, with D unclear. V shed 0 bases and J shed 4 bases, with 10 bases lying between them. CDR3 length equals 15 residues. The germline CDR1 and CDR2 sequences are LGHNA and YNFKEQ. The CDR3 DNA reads TGTGCCAGCAGCCAAGACGAAGACCGGTACAATGAGCAGTTCTTC. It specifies CASSQDEDRYNEQFF.

The DNA for the CDR3 is TGTGCCAGCAGAAGACCGGGACAGGGTAGAGATGGCTACACCTTC. Residues: CASRRPGQGRDGYTF. This chain connects TRBV27 to TRBJ1-2, with TRBD1 matching 9 bases. CDR3 length equals 15 residues. Germline V gene lookup returns CDR1 MNHEY and CDR2 SMNVEV (reference sequence). Germline trimming cut 6 bases from V and 6 bases from J; bases unmatched to any gene: 11.

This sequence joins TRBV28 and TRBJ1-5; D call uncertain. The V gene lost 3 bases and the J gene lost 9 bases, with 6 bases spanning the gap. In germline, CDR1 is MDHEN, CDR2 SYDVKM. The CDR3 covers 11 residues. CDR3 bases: TGTGCCAGCAGTTTGAACGGGCCCCAGCATTTT. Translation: CASSLNGPQHF.

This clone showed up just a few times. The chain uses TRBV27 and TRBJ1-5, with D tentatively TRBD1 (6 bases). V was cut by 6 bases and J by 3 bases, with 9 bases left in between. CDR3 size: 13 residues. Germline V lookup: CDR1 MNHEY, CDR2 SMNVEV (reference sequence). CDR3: CASRGQNNQPQHF. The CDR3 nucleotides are TGTGCCAGCAGAGGACAGAACAATCAGCCCCAGCATTTT.

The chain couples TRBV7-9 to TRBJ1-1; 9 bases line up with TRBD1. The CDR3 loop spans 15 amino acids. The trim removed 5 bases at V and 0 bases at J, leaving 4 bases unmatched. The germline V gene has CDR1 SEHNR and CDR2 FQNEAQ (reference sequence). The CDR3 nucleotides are TGTGCCAGCAGCCTGGGACAGGGAATGAACACTGAAGCTTTCTTT. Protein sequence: CASSLGQGMNTEAFF.

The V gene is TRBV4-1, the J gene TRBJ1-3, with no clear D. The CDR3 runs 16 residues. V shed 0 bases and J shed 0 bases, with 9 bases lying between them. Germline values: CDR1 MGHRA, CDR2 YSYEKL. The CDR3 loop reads CASSQDSGFSGNTIYF. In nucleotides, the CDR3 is TGCGCCAGCAGCCAAGATTCCGGGTTCTCTGGAAACACCATATATTTT.

The DNA for the CDR3 is TGCGCCAGCAGCTTGGAGGGGCGGACTAATGAAAAACTGTTTTTT. The encoded protein is CASSLEGRTNEKLFF. V is TRBV5-1 and J is TRBJ1-4; possible D gene TRBD1, 5 bases. This CDR3 has 15 amino acids. With 0 bases removed from V and 2 bases from J, the gap between germline ends came to 8 bases. Germline lookup yields CDR1 SGHRS and CDR2 YFSETQ.